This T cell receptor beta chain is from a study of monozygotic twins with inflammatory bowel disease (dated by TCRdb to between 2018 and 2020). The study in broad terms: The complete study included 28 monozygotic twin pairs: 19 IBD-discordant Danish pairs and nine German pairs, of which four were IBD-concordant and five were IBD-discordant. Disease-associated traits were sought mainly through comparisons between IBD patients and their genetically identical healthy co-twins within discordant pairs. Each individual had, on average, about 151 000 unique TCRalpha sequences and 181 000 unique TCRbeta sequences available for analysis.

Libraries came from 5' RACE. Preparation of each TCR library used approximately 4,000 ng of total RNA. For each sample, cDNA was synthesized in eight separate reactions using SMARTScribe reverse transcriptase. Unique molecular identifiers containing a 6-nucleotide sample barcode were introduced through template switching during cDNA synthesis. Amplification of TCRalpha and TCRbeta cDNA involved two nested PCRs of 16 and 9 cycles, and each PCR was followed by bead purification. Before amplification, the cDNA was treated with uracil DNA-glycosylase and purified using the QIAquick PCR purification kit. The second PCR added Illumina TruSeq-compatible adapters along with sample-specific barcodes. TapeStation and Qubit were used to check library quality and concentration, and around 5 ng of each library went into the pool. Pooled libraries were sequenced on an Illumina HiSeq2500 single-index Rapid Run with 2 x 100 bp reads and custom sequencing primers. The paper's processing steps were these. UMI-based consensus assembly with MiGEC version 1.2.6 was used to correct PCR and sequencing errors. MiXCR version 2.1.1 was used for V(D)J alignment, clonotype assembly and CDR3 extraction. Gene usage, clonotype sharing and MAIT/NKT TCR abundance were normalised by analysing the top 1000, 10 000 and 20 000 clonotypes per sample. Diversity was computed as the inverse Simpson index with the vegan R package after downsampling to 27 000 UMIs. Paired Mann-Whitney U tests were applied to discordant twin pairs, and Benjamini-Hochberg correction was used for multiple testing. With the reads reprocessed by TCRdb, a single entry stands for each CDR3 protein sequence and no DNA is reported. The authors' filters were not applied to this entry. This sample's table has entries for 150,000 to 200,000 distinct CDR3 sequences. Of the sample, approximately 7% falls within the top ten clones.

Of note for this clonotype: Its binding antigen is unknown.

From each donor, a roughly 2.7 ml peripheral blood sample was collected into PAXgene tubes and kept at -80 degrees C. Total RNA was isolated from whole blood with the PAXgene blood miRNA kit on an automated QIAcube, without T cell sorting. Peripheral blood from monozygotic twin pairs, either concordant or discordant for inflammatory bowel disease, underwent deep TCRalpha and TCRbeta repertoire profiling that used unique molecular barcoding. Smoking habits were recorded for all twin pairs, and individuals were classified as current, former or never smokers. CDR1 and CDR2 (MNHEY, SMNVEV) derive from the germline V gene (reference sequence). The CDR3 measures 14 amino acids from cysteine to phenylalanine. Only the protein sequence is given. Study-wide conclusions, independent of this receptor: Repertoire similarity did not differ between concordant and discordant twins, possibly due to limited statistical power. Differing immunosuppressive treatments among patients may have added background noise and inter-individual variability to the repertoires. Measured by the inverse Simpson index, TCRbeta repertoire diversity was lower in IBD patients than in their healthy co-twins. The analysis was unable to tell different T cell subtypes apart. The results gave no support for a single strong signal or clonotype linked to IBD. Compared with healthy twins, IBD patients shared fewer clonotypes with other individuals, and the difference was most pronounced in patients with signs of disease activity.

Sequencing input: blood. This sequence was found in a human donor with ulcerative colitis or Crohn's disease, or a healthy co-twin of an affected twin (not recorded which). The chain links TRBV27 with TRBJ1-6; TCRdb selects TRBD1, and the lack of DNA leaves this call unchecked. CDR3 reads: CASREQGYNSPLHF.